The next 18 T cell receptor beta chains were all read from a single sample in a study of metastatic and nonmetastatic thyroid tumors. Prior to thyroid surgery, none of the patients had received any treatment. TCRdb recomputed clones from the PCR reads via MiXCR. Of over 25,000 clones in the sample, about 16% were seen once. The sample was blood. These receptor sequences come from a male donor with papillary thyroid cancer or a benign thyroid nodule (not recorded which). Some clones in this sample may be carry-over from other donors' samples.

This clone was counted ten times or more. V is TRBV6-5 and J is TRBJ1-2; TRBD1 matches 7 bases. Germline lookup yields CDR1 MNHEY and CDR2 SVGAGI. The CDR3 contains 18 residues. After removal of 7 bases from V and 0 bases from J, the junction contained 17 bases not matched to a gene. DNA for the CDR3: TGTGCCAGCACCCAACAGGGGCCTATACCCTCGGCTAACTATGGCTACACCTTC. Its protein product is CASTQQGPIPSANYGYTF.

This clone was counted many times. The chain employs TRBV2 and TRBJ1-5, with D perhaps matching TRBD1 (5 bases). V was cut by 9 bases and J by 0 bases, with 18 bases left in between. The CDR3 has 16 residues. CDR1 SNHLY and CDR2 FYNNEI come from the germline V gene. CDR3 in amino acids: CASGTAPSGSNQPQHF. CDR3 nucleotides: TGTGCCAGTGGGACTGCCCCTTCAGGTAGCAATCAGCCCCAGCATTTT.

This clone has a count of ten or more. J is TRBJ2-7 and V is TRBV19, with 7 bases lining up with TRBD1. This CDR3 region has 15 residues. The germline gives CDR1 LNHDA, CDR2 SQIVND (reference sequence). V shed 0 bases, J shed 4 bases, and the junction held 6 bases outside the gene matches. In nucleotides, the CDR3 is TGTGCCAGTAGTATAGAGACCGGGACAGAGTACGAGCAGTACTTC. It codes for CASSIETGTEYEQYF.

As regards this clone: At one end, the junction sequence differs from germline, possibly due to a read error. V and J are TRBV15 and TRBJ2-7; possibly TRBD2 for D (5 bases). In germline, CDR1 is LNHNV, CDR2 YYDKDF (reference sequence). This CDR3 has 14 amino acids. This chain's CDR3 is CATSRGMAVGEPYF. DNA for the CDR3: TGTGCCACCAGCAGAGGGATGGCGGTCGGGGAGCCGTACTTC.

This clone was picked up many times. CDR3 amino acids: CASSGDRGWETQYF. In DNA form, the CDR3 reads TGTGCCAGCAGCGGGGACAGGGGTTGGGAGACCCAGTACTTC. The chain combines TRBV2 with TRBJ2-5, with 10 bases matching TRBD1. In germline, CDR1 is SNHLY, CDR2 FYNNEI. Trimming cost V 6 bases and J 5 bases; bases outside gene matches: 6. The CDR3 loop spans 14 amino acids.

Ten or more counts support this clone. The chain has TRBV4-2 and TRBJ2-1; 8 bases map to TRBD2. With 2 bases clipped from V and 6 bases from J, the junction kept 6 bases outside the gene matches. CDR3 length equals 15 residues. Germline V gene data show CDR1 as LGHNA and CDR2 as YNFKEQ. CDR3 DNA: TGTGCCAGCAGCCAAACAGCGGGGGAGGTCAATGAGCAGTTCTTC. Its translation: CASSQTAGEVNEQFF.

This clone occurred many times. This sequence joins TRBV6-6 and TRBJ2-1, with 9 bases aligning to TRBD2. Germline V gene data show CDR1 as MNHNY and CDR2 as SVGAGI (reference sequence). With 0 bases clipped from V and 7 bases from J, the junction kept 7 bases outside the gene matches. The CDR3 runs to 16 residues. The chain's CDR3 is CASSYSANSGGNEQFF. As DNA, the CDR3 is TGTGCCAGCAGTTACTCCGCTAATAGCGGGGGAAATGAGCAGTTCTTC.

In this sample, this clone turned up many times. The CDR3 DNA follows: TGTGCCAGCTCACCCCCGGGACTAGCCGTGCGAGAGCAGTACTTC. Translating gives CASSPPGLAVREQYF. The chain is built from TRBV18 and TRBJ2-7, with 9 bases that match TRBD2. The CDR3 loop spans 15 amino acids. Germline CDR1 KGHSH, CDR2 LQKENI. The junction had 10 bases not matched to a gene; V was cut back by 3 bases and J by 7 bases.

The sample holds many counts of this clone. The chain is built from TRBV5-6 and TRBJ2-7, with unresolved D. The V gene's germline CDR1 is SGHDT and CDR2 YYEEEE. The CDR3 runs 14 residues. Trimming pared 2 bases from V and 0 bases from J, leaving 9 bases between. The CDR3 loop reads CASSFRILSYEQYF. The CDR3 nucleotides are TGTGCCAGCAGCTTTAGAATTCTCTCCTACGAGCAGTACTTC.

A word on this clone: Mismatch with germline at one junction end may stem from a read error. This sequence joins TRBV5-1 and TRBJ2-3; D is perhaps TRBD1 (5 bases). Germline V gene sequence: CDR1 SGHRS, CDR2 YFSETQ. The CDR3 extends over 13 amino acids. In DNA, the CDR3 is TGCGCCAGCAGGAGTGACAGCACATATACGCAGTATTTT. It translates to CASRSDSTYTQYF.

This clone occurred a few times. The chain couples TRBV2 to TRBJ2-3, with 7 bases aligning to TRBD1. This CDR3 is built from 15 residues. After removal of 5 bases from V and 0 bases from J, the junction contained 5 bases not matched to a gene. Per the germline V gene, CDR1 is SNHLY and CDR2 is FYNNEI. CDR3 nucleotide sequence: TGTGCCAGCAGTTCCGGGACAGCAAGCACAGATACGCAGTATTTT. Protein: CASSSGTASTDTQYF.

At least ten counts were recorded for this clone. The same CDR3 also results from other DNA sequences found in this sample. The CDR3 spells CSVVVDNQPQHF. CDR3 sequence (DNA): TGCAGCGTTGTGGTTGACAATCAGCCCCAGCATTTT. The genes are TRBV29-1 and TRBJ1-5; unclear D gene. The V end was cut by 4 bases, the J end by 3 bases, with 7 bases between. The CDR3 is 12 residues long. Looked up from germline, CDR1 is SQVTM and CDR2 is ANQGSEA.

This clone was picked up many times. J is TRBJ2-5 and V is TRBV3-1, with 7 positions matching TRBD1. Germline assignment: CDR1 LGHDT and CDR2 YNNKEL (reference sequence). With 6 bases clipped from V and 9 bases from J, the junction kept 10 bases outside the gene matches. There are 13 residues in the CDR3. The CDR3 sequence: CASSRGTVGAQYF. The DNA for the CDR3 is TGTGCCAGCAGTAGGGGGACAGTCGGGGCCCAGTACTTC.

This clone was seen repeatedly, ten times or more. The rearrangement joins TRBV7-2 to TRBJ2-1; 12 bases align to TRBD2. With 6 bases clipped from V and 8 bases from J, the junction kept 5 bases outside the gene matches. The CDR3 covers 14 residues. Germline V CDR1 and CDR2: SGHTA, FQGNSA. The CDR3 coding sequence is TGTGCCAGCAGGGCTAGCGGGGGGGCCTATGAGCAGTTCTTC. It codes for CASRASGGAYEQFF.

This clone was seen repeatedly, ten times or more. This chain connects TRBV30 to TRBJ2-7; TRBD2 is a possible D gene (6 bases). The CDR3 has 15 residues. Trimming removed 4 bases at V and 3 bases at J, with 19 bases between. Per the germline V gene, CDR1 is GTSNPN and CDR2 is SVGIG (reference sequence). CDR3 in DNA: TGTGCCTGGATTAGGTCCGGCGGGGTCCGCTACGAGCAGTACTTC. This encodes CAWIRSGGVRYEQYF.

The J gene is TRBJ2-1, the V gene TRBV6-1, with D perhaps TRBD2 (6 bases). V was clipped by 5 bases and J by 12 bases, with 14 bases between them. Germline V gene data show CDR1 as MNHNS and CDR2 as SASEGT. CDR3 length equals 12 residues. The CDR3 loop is CASSLPGVGQFF. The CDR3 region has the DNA TGTGCCAGCAGTTTACCGGGGGTCGGGCAGTTCTTC.

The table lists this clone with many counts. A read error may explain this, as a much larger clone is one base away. The CDR3 loop is CAGSEALAGYGYTF. The DNA of the CDR3 is TGTGCCGGCAGTGAGGCACTGGCGGGCTATGGCTACACCTTC. The chain is built from TRBV2 and TRBJ1-2, with D unclear. Germline V gene sequence: CDR1 SNHLY, CDR2 FYNNEI. This CDR3 comprises 14 residues.

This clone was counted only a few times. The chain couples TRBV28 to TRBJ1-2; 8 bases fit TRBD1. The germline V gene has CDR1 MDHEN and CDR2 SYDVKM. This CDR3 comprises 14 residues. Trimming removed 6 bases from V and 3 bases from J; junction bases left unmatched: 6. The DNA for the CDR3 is TGTGCCAGCAGGGGGCAGGGGGCACACTATGGCTACACCTTC. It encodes CASRGQGAHYGYTF.